The text below deals with one T cell receptor beta chain. Its specificity is not known. The entry originates in a study of T cells in tuberculosis. TCRdb's copy holds only in-frame clones and misses some; the assay was immunoSEQ multiplex PCR. The table includes about 30,000 clones, roughly 94% detected once. Each donor contributed 100,000 or so T cells on average, unsorted. Regarding the study as a whole: Smaller distances to GMM-specific TCRs suggested their expansion in active tuberculosis. Using the GMM-specific repertoire gave 85% to 90% accuracy versus 70% with motifs. Shorter CDR3-alpha in active tuberculosis partly drove smaller distances.

Germline V lookup: CDR1 SGHNT, CDR2 YYREEE (reference sequence). This CDR3 has 15 amino acids. Trimming stripped 2 bases from V and 0 bases from J, with 10 bases between. Sequencing used PBMCs. The chain is built from TRBV5-4 and TRBJ2-3; a weak D match, TRBD2 (6 bases). This clonotype was obtained from a donor aged 10 to 29 with latent tuberculosis or without tuberculosis infection. The CDR3 DNA reads TGTGCCAGCAGCTTTGGGCGGGGCAGCACAGATACGCAGTATTTT. It yields the protein CASSFGRGSTDTQYF. Drawing the rest from reference TRBV5-4 and TRBJ2-3, the complete variable domain is ETGVTQSPTHLIKTRGQQVTLRCSSQSGHNTVSWYQQALGQGPQFIFQYYREEENGRGNFPPRFSGLQFPNYSSELNVNALELDDSALYLCASSFGRGSTDTQYFGPGTRLTVL.